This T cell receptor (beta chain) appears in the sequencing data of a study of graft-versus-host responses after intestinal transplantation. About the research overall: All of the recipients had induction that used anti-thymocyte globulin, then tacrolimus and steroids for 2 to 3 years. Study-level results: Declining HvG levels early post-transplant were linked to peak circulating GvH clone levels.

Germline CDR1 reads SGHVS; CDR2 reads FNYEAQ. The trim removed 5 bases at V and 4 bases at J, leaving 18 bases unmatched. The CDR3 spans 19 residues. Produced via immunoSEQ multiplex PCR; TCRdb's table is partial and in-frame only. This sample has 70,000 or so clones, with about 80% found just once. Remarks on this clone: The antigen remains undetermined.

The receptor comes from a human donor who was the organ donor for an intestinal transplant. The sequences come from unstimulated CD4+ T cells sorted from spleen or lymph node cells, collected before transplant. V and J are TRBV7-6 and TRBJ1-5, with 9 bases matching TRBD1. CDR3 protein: CASSPLMGLTGGKNQPQHF. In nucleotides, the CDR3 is TGTGCCAGCAGCCCCCTTATGGGACTTACAGGGGGCAAAAATCAGCCCCAGCATTTT.